A single sample gave rise to the 29 T cell receptor beta chains below, sequenced in a study of identical twins. Using its own MiXCR run on the 5' RACE reads, TCRdb lists one record per CDR3 protein. The table includes hundreds of thousands of distinct CDR3 sequences, over 12% detected once. Specimen: memory (CD45RO+) T cells sorted from blood. The receptors shown here come from a woman between 18 and 29 years old in good health.

The chain uses TRBV12-3 or TRBV12-4 and TRBJ2-2; a weak D match, TRBD2 (7 bases). The V end lost 6 bases, the J end lost 2 bases, and 16 bases lay between the germline ends. CDR3 length: 16 amino acids. Here the CDR3 reads CASSRFAGANTGELFF. In DNA form, the CDR3 reads TGTGCCAGCAGCCGATTCGCGGGGGCAAACACCGGGGAGCTGTTTTTT.

CDR3 in amino acids: CASSPRSGRHNEQFF. CDR3 sequence (DNA): TGTGCCAGCAGCCCTCGTAGCGGGAGACACAATGAGCAGTTCTTC. The rearrangement joins TRBV7-2 to TRBJ2-1; 9 positions agree with TRBD2. The CDR3 runs to 15 residues. After removal of 5 bases from V and 5 bases from J, the junction contained 7 bases not matched to a gene. Per germline, CDR1 SGHTA and CDR2 FQGNSA.

This clonotype was recorded at least ten times. The chain joins TRBV6-2 or TRBV6-3 to TRBJ2-1; 10 positions match TRBD1. CDR1 is MNHEY and CDR2 is SVGEGT in the germline V gene. This CDR3 contains 14 residues. The V and J ends lost 6 bases and 3 bases, in that order; junction bases with no gene match: 2. The CDR3 is CASRRDRGYNEQFF. CDR3 DNA sequence: TGTGCCAGCAGGCGGGACAGGGGCTACAATGAGCAGTTCTTC.

The chain employs TRBV9 and TRBJ1-2; D remains unclear. Germline V lookup: CDR1 SGDLS, CDR2 YYNGEE. Trimming left V 0 bases short and J 6 bases short, with 12 bases between. This CDR3 is built from 14 residues. CDR3 residues: CASSVAPTRDGYTF. The CDR3 bases are TGTGCCAGCAGCGTAGCTCCGACAAGGGATGGCTACACCTTC. The full variable domain, rest sourced from reference TRBV9 and TRBJ1-2, is DSGVTQTPKHLITATGQRVTLRCSPRSGDLSVYWYQQSLDQGLQFLIQYYNGEERAKGNILERFSAQQFPDLHSELNLSSLELGDSALYFCASSVAPTRDGYTFGSGTRLTVV.

This clonotype was seen a few times. The V and J genes are TRBV30 and TRBJ2-1; D call uncertain. This CDR3 has 12 amino acids. The V gene lost 2 bases and the J gene lost 7 bases, with 9 bases spanning the gap. Looked up from germline, CDR1 is GTSNPN and CDR2 is SVGIG (reference sequence). The CDR3 sequence is CAWSLSANEQFF. Here the CDR3 DNA reads TGTGCCTGGAGTCTCAGCGCAAATGAGCAGTTCTTC.

The table lists this clonotype with a few counts. The chain uses TRBV5-5 and TRBJ2-2, with a tentative D call TRBD1 (5 bases). Germline CDR1 is SGHKS and CDR2 is YYEKEE (reference sequence). Trimming removed 0 bases from V and 5 bases from J, with 8 bases in between. CDR3 length: 14 amino acids. The CDR3 DNA sequence: TGTGCCAGCAGCTTGGGCAGGGATACCGGGGAGCTGTTTTTT. Amino acids: CASSLGRDTGELFF.

The chain joins TRBV7-6 to TRBJ2-7; unclear D gene. Trimming took off 2 bases at V and 6 bases at J, with 11 bases between the two ends. The CDR3 spans 13 residues. Germline V gene data show CDR1 as SGHVS and CDR2 as FNYEAQ. CDR3 DNA sequence: TGTGCCAGCAGCTTACCTGGGATCGGCGAGCAGTACTTC. Translating it yields CASSLPGIGEQYF.

This clonotype showed up just a few times. The rearrangement links TRBV7-2 to TRBJ2-7; TRBD2 matches 8 bases. Germline V gene data show CDR1 as SGHTA and CDR2 as FQGNSA. The CDR3 extends over 13 amino acids. V lost 1 base, J lost 6 bases, and 2 bases stayed unmatched. The CDR3 region has the DNA TGTGCCAGCAGCTTAGAGCGGGAGTCCGAGCAGTACTTC. It specifies CASSLERESEQYF.

The chain combines TRBV6-6 with TRBJ1-1; 9 bases line up with TRBD1. The CDR3 has 12 amino acids. CDR1 and CDR2 (germline): MNHNY, SVGAGI (reference sequence). V lost 8 bases, J lost 6 bases, and 4 bases stayed unmatched. The CDR3 DNA reads as TGTGCCAGCGGGACAGGGATGGCTGAAGCTTTCTTT. It translates to CASGTGMAEAFF.

This clonotype showed up many times. The chain links TRBV10-3 to TRBJ2-5; 10 nucleotides match TRBD2. The germline gives CDR1 ENHRY, CDR2 SYGVKD. This CDR3 spans 14 amino acids. V shed 8 bases, J shed 2 bases, and the junction held 5 bases outside the gene matches. The CDR3 DNA reads as TGTGCCATCTCGCTAGCGGGGGAGCAAGAGACCCAGTACTTC. It specifies CAISLAGEQETQYF.

The CDR3 loop reads CASSLTGTQNQAFF. The CDR3 DNA reads TGCGCCAGCAGCTTGACAGGGACTCAGAATCAAGCTTTCTTT. This chain uses TRBV5-1 with TRBJ1-1, with D possibly being TRBD1 (6 bases). Germline V gene sequence: CDR1 SGHRS, CDR2 YFSETQ. V lost 1 base, J lost 9 bases, and 16 bases lay in between. This CDR3 region has 14 residues.

The V gene is TRBV7-2, the J gene TRBJ2-7, with 10 bases aligning to TRBD1. The CDR3 length is 17 residues. CDR1 is SGHTA, CDR2 FQGNSA, per germline. Losses at the gene ends were 1 base for V and 1 base for J; bases not matched to a gene: 7. As DNA, the CDR3 is TGTGCCAGCAGCTTAGTATTGACAGGGGGCCCGTCCTACGAGCAGTACTTC. Translation: CASSLVLTGGPSYEQYF. Based on the CDR3 plus reference TRBV7-2 and TRBJ2-7, the full variable domain is GAGVSQSPSNKVTEKGKDVELRCDPISGHTALYWYRQSLGQGLEFLIYFQGNSAPDKSGLPSDRFSAERTGGSVSTLTIQRTQQEDSAVYLCASSLVLTGGPSYEQYFGPGTRLTVT.

The chain links TRBV27 to TRBJ1-3, with D maybe TRBD1 (5 bases). V shed 6 bases and J shed 1 base, with 13 bases lying between them. The CDR3 loop spans 15 amino acids. Germline V gene sequence: CDR1 MNHEY, CDR2 SMNVEV (reference sequence). CDR3 coding DNA: TGTGCCAGCAGACTCTCCGACAGATCTGGAAACACCATATATTTT. Its translation: CASRLSDRSGNTIYF.

This clonotype occurred a few times. CDR3: CASRRGPYEQFF. The CDR3 nucleotides are TGTGCCAGCAGAAGGGGACCCTATGAGCAGTTCTTC. The chain combines TRBV2 with TRBJ2-1, with D perhaps matching TRBD1 or TRBD2 (5 bases each). The V and J ends lost 6 bases and 8 bases respectively, with 11 bases between them. The CDR3 is 12 amino acids. CDR1 SNHLY and CDR2 FYNNEI come from the germline V gene. Based on the CDR3 plus reference TRBV2 and TRBJ2-1, the full variable domain is EPEVTQTPSHQVTQMGQEVILRCVPISNHLYFYWYRQILGQKVEFLVSFYNNEISEKSEIFDDQFSVERPDGSNFTLKIRSTKLEDSAMYFCASRRGPYEQFFGPGTRLTVL.

The chain couples TRBV6-1 to TRBJ2-1, with 7 nucleotides matching TRBD1. V gave up 8 bases and J gave up 3 bases; unmatched junction bases: 4. Germline assignment: CDR1 MNHNS and CDR2 SASEGT. The CDR3 has 13 residues. The CDR3 DNA reads TGTGCCAGCGCCCGGGACAGCTACAATGAGCAGTTCTTC. Translated, it gives CASARDSYNEQFF.

The rearrangement joins TRBV11-2 to TRBJ1-6; 7 bases agree with TRBD1. V lost 5 bases, J lost 5 bases, and 3 bases stayed unmatched. Germline CDR1 is SGHAT and CDR2 is FQNNGV. The CDR3 is 14 amino acids. The DNA for the CDR3 is TGTGCCAGCAGCAAGGACAGGAATAATTCACCCCTCCACTTT. This translates into CASSKDRNNSPLHF.

V gene TRBV27 combines with J gene TRBJ2-1; D may be TRBD2 (6 bases). The germline V and J ends were trimmed by 3 bases and 10 bases, with 13 bases remaining between them. The CDR3 length is 13 residues. Germline CDR1 MNHEY, CDR2 SMNVEV (reference sequence). This chain's CDR3 is CASSFGSSGEQFF. The CDR3 bases are TGTGCCAGCAGTTTTGGTAGTAGCGGCGAGCAGTTCTTC.

This clonotype was seen a handful of times. Being one base from a much bigger clone, this may be a read error. V is TRBV3-1 and J is TRBJ1-5; no firm D call. V lost 0 bases and J lost 0, with 6 bases in between. There are 15 residues in the CDR3. Germline V gene sequence: CDR1 LGHDT, CDR2 YNNKEL (reference sequence). DNA of the CDR3: TGTGCCAGCAGCCAAGACAGCAATAGCAATCAGCCCCAGCATTTT. Its translation: CASSQDSNSNQPQHF.

This clonotype has at least ten counts. DNA of the CDR3: TGTGCCAGCAGTGACGGCGGTCAGGCTGGGGCCAACGTCCTGACTTTC. This encodes CASSDGGQAGANVLTF. V gene TRBV6-4 combines with J gene TRBJ2-6; D uncertain. Trimming took 2 bases from V and 2 from J, leaving 10 bases between them. The CDR3 consists of 16 residues. Germline assignment: CDR1 MRHNA and CDR2 SNTAGT.

The chain carries TRBV5-1 and TRBJ2-6, with a weak D call TRBD1 (5 bases). The germline V and J ends were trimmed by 0 bases and 0 bases, with 10 bases remaining between them. Germline CDR1 SGHRS, CDR2 YFSETQ. The CDR3 has 17 amino acids. Written as DNA, the CDR3 is TGCGCCAGCAGCTTGGACAGGATTTCCTCTGGGGCCAACGTCCTGACTTTC. This gives the protein CASSLDRISSGANVLTF.

This chain connects TRBV6-1 to TRBJ2-6, with no clear D. The germline V and J ends were trimmed by 5 bases and 2 bases, with 10 bases remaining between them. This CDR3 contains 15 residues. The V gene's germline CDR1 is MNHNS and CDR2 SASEGT. CDR3 nucleotide sequence: TGTGCCAGCAGTATCCAGTTCACTGGGGCCAACGTCCTGACTTTC. Translation: CASSIQFTGANVLTF.

This clonotype was counted a few times. V is TRBV24-1 and J is TRBJ2-2; TRBD2 is a possible D gene (6 bases). CDR1 and CDR2 (germline): KGHDR, SFDVKD. The ends were cut back, 4 bases at V and 0 bases at J, with 14 bases in the middle. This CDR3 has 17 amino acids. CDR3 sequence: CATSDARLGPNTGELFF. In nucleotides, the CDR3 is TGTGCCACCAGTGACGCAAGACTAGGACCGAACACCGGGGAGCTGTTTTTT.

The V call is TRBV25-1, the J call TRBJ2-3; D uncertain. Germline V CDR1 and CDR2: MGHDK, SYGVNS. This CDR3 is built from 16 residues. V lost 3 bases and J 4 bases, leaving 17 bases between the germline ends. The CDR3 DNA sequence: TGTGCCAGCAGTGACTGGGGAAAATATTCAGCAGATACGCAGTATTTT. Its protein is CASSDWGKYSADTQYF.

This clonotype showed up many times. The rearrangement uses TRBV11-2 and TRBJ2-5; 7 bases are a match to TRBD2. V lost 1 base, J lost 3 bases, and 5 bases stayed unmatched. CDR3 size: 15 residues. Germline-derived CDR1 and CDR2 are SGHAT and FQNNGV. The DNA for the CDR3 is TGTGCCAGCAGCTTAGGTCGCGGGAGCAAAGAGACCCAGTACTTC. Translating gives CASSLGRGSKETQYF. Drawing the rest from reference TRBV11-2 and TRBJ2-5, the complete variable domain is EAGVAQSPRYKIIEKRQSVAFWCNPISGHATLYWYQQILGQGPKLLIQFQNNGVVDDSQLPKDRFSAERLKGVDSTLKIQPAKLEDSAVYLCASSLGRGSKETQYFGPGTRLLVL.

The gene calls are TRBV20-1 and TRBJ2-1; D is unclear. Germline V gives CDR1 DFQATT, CDR2 SNEGSKA (reference sequence). This CDR3 spans 14 amino acids. Trimming took 6 bases from V and 4 from J, leaving 16 bases between them. In nucleotides, the CDR3 is TGCAGTGCCGCGTACTACCTCTCATACAATGAGCAGTTCTTC. Translation gives CSAAYYLSYNEQFF.

This clonotype appeared a few times. J is TRBJ2-3 and V is TRBV20-1, with 7 bases identical to TRBD2. The CDR3 extends over 15 amino acids. V lost 7 bases, J lost 3 bases, and 13 bases stayed unmatched. Germline CDR1 and CDR2: DFQATT and SNEGSKA (reference sequence). CDR3 bases: TGCAGTGGGCGGGAGAATGAGGGAAGGACAGATACGCAGTATTTT. Translated: CSGRENEGRTDTQYF.

This clonotype turned up a few times. The chain joins TRBV6-1 to TRBJ1-1, with D uncertain. Germline lookup yields CDR1 MNHNS and CDR2 SASEGT. With 6 bases removed from V and 4 bases from J, the gap between germline ends came to 15 bases. The CDR3 is made up of 14 amino acids. CDR3 DNA: TGTGCCAGCAGATTTGAGGGTTCTACCACTGAAGCTTTCTTT. Protein product: CASRFEGSTTEAFF.

This clonotype was seen more than once but under ten times. J is TRBJ2-3 and V is TRBV4-3; perhaps TRBD2 as D (5 bases). V dropped 3 bases and J dropped 6 bases, with 13 bases sitting between them. The germline V gene encodes CDR1 LGHNA and CDR2 YSLEER. The CDR3 extends over 14 amino acids. DNA for the CDR3: TGCGCCAGCAGCCAGTCCGGGAATCCGGATACGCAGTATTTT. It is translated as CASSQSGNPDTQYF.

Here the CDR3 reads CASSSGLNNEQYF. For the CDR3, the DNA is TGTGCCAGCAGCTCGGGACTTAATAACGAGCAGTACTTC. V usage is TRBV7-9 and J usage is TRBJ2-7, with a possible D match to TRBD2 (6 bases). The CDR3 is made up of 13 amino acids. V lost 4 bases and J 5 bases, leaving 12 bases between the germline ends. Germline CDR1 and CDR2: SEHNR and FQNEAQ (reference sequence).